Listed below are T cell receptor beta chains from one sample, sequenced in a study of T-cell reconstitution after alpha-beta-depleted transplantation in children. TCRdb re-analysed the PCR reads in MiXCR, keeping a single row per CDR3 protein. Of about 58,000 distinct CDR3 sequences listed, about 40% were seen once; the top ten hold 95% to 98%. This specimen consisted of PBMCs, mostly from graft donor cells, obtained 360 days after TCRalphabeta/CD19-depleted stem cell transplant. These receptors were taken from a male patient aged 10 to 17 who had a stem cell transplant for acute lymphoblastic leukemia, so the T cells may come from the graft donor. The CDR3 runs from the conserved cysteine through the conserved F or W. The order of the fields is D gene, clone size, V gene, J gene, CDR3 protein, CDR3 DNA. D genes are given only for firm matches. Clone size is shown for a subset of rows, as once, few, many or a class of expanded clone.

>.|.|TRBV2|TRBJ1-4
CASSEQGSTNEKLFF
TGTGCCAGCAGTGAGCAGGGGAGCACTAATGAAAAACTGTTTTTT
>TRBD1|.|TRBV10-2|TRBJ2-2
CASRSLDRVEGTGELFF
TGCGCCAGCAGATCGTTGGACAGGGTGGAGGGCACCGGGGAGCTGTTTTTT
>.|.|TRBV11-2|TRBJ2-7
CASSFPDRPYEQYF
TGTGCCAGCAGCTTTCCAGACAGGCCCTACGAGCAGTACTTC
>TRBD1|.|TRBV12-3/TRBV12-4|TRBJ1-2
CATSSDRVGYTF
TGTGCCACCTCATCAGACAGGGTTGGCTACACCTTC
>.|.|TRBV6-2/TRBV6-3|TRBJ2-1
CASSKAGINEQFF
TGTGCCAGCAGTAAGGCCGGGATAAATGAGCAGTTCTTC
>.|.|TRBV6-2/TRBV6-3|TRBJ1-5
CASSYPTGAHQPQHF
TGTGCCAGCAGTTACCCCACCGGGGCCCATCAGCCCCAGCATTTT
>.|.|TRBV12-3/TRBV12-4|TRBJ1-4
CASRRGGTNEKLFF
TGTGCCAGCAGACGGGGAGGCACTAATGAAAAACTGTTTTTT
>TRBD1|few|TRBV6-1|TRBJ2-2
CASSLSGQGVFPGELFF
TGTGCCAGCAGTCTCTCAGGACAGGGAGTTTTCCCCGGGGAGCTGTTTTTT
>.|.|TRBV28|TRBJ1-1
CASNPGRGTEAFF
TGTGCCAGCAACCCGGGCAGGGGCACTGAAGCTTTCTTT
>.|few|TRBV7-3|TRBJ2-1
CASSPGGNEQFF
TGTGCCAGCAGCCCTGGGGGCAATGAGCAGTTCTTC
>TRBD1|few|TRBV10-3|TRBJ2-1
CAISLDRAWANNEQFF
TGTGCCATCAGCCTAGACAGGGCTTGGGCGAACAATGAGCAGTTCTTC
>TRBD2|.|TRBV20-1|TRBJ2-1
CSGTSGRTTYNEQFF
TGCAGTGGGACTAGCGGGAGGACCACCTACAATGAGCAGTTCTTC
>TRBD2|.|TRBV29-1|TRBJ2-1
CSVGRELEQFF
TGCAGCGTAGGGCGGGAGCTTGAGCAGTTCTTC
>.|.|TRBV28|TRBJ2-1
CASSPGWGEQFF
TGTGCCAGCAGTCCGGGGTGGGGGGAGCAGTTCTTC
>TRBD2|.|TRBV6-1|TRBJ2-5
CASSDPGGGRETQYF
TGTGCCAGCAGTGACCCTGGCGGGGGGCGAGAGACCCAGTACTTC
>.|few|TRBV28|TRBJ2-3
CASSSPSGGGDTQYF
TGTGCCAGCAGTTCGCCCTCAGGAGGAGGAGATACGCAGTATTTT
>TRBD1|.|TRBV24-1|TRBJ2-1
CATRSGTGSNEQFF
TGTGCCACCAGATCAGGGACAGGGTCCAATGAGCAGTTCTTC